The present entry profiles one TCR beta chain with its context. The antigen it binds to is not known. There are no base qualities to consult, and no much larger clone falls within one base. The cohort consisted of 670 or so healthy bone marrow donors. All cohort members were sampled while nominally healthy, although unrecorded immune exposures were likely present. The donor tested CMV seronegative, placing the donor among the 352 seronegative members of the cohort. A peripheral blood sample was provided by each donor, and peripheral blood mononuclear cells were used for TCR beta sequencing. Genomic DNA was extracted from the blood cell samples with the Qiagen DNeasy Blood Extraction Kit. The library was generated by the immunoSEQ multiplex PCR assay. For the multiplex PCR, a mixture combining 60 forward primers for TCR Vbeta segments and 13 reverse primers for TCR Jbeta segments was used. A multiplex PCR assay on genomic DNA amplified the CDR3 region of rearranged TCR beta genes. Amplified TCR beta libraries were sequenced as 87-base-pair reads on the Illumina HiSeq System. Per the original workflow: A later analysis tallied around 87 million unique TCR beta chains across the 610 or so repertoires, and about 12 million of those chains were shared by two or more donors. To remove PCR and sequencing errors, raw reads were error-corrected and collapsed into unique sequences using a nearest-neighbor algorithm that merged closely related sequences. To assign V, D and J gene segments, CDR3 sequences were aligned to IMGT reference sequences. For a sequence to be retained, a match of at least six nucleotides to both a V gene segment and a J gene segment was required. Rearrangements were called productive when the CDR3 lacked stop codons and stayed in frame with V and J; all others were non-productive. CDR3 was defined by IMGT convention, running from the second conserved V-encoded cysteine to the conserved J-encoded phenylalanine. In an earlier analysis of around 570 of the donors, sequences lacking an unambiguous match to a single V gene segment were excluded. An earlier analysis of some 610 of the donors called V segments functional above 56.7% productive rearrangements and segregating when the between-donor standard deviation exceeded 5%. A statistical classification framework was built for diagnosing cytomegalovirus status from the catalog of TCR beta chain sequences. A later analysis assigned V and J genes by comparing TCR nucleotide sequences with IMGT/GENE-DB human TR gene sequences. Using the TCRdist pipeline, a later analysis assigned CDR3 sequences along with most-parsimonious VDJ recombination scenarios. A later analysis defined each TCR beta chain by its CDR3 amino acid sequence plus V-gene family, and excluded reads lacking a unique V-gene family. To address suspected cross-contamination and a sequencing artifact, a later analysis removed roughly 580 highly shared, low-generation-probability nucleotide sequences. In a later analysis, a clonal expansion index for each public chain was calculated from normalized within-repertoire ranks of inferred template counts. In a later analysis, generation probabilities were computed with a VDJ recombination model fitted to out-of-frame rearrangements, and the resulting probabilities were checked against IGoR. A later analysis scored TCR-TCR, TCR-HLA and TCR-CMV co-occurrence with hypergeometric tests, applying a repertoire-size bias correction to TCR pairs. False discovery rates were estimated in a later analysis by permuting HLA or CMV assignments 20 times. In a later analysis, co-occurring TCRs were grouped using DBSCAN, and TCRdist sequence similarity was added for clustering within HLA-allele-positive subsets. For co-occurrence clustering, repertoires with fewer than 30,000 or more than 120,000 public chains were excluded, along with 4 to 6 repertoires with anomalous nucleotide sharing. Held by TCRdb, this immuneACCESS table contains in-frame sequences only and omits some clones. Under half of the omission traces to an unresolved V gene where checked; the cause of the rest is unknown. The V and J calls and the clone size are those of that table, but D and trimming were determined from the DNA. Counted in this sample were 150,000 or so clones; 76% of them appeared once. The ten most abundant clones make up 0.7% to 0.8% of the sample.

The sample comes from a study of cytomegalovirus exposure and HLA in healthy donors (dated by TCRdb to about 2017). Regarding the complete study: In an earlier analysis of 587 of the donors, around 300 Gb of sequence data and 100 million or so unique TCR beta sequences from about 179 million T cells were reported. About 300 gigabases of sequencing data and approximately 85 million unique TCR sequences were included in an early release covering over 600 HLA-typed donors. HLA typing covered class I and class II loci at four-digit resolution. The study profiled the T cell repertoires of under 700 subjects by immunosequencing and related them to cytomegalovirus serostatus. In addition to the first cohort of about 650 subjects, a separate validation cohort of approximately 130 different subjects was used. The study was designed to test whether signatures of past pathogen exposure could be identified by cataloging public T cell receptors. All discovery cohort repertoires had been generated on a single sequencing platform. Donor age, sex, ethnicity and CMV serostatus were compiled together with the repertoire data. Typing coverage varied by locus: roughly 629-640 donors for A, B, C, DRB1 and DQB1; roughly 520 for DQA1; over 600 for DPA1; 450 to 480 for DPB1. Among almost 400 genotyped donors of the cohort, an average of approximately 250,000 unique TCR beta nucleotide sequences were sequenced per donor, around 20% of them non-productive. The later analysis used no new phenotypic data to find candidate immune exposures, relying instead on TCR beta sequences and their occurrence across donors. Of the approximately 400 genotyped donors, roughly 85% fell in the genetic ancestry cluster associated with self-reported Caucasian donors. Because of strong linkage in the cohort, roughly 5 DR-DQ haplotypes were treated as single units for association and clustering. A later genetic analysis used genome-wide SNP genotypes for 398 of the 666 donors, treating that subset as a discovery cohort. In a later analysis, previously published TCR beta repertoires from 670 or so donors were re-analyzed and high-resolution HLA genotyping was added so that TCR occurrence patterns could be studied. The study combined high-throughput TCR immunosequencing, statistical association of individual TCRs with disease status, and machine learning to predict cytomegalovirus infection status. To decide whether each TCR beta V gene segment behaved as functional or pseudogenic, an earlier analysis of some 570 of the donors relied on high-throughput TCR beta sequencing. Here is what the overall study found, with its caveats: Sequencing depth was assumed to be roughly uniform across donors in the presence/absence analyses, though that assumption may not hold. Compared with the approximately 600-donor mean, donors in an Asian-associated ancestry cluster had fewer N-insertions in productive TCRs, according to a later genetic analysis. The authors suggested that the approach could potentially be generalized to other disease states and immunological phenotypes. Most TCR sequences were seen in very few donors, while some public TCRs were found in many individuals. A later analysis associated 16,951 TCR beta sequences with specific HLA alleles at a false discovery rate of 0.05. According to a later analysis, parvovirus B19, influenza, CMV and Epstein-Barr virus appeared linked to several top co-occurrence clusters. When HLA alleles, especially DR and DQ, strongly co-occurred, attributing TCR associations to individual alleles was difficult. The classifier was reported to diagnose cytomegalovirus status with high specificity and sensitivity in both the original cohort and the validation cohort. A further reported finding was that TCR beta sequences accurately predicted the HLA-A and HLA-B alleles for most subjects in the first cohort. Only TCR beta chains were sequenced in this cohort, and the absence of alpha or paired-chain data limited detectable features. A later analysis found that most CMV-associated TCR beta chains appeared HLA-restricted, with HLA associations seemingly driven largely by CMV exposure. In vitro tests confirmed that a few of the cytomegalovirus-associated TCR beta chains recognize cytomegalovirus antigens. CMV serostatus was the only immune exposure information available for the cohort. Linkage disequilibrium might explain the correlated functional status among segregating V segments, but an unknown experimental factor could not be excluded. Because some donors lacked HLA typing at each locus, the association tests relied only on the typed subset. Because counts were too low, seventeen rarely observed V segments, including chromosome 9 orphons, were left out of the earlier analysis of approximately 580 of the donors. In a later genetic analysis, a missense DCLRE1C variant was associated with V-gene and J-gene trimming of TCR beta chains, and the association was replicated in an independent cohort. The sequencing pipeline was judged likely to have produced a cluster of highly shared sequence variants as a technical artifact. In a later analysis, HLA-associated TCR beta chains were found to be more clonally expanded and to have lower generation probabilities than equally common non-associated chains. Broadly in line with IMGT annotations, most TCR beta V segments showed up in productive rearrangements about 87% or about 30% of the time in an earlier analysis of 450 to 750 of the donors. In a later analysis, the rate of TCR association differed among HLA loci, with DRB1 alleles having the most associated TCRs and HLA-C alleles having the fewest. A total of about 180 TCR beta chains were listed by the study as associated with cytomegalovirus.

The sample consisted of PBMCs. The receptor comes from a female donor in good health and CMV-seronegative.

Here the CDR3 is given as CATSRRGQVNQPQHF. The sequence in DNA is TGTGCCACCAGCAGACGGGGACAGGTCAATCAGCCCCAGCATTTT. The chain is assembled from TRBV15 and TRBJ1-5, with TRBD1 identical over 8 junction bases. The CDR3 covers 15 residues, taking in both the cysteine and the phenylalanine. CDR3 DNA only is kept here, 45 bases in frame from base 1. Per the germline V gene (reference sequence), LNHNV is the CDR1 and YYDKDF is the CDR2. V has 2 bases trimmed and J has 3 bases trimmed; junction bases matching no gene number 3.